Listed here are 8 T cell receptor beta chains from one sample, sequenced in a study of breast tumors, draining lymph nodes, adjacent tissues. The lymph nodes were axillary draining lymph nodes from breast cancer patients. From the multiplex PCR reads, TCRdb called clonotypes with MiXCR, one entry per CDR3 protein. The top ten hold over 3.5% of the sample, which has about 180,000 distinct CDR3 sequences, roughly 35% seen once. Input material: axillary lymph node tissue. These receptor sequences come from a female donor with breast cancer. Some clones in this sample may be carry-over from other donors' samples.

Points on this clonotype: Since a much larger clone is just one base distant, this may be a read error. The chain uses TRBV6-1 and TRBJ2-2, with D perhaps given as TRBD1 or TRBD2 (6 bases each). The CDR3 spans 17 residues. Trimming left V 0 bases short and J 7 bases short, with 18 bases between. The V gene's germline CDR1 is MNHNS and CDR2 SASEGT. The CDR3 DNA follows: TGTGCCAGCAGTGAAGCAGGGGGAGGTGGATCCGGCGGGGAGCTGTTTTTT. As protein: CASSEAGGGGSGGELFF.

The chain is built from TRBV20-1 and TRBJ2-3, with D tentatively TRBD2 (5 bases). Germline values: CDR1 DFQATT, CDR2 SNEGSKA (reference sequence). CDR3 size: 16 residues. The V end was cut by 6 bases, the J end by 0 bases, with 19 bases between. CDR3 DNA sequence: TGCAGTGCCATGGACTTCGGATTTTCTAGCACAGATACGCAGTATTTT. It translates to CSAMDFGFSSTDTQYF.

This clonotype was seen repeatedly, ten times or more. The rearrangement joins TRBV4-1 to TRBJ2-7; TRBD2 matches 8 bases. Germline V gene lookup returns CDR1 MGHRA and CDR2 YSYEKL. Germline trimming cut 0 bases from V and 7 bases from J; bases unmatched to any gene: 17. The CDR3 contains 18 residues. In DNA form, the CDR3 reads TGCGCCAGCAGCCAAGATGGGGCTGGGCGGGGGGTTTTTAAAGAGCAGTACTTC. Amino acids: CASSQDGAGRGVFKEQYF.

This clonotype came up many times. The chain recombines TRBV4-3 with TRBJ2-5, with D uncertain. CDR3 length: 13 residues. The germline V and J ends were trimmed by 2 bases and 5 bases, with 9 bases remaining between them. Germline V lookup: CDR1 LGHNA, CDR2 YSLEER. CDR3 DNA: TGCGCCAGCAGCCAAAGTTTCGGTGAGACCCAGTACTTC. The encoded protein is CASSQSFGETQYF.

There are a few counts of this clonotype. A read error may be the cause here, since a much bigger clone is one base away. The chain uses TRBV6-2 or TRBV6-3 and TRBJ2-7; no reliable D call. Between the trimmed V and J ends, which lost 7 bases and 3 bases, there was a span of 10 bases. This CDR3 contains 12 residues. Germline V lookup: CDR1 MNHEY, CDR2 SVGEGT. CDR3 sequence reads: CASTASHYEQYF. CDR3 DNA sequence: TGTGCCAGCACCGCCTCCCACTACGAGCAGTACTTC.

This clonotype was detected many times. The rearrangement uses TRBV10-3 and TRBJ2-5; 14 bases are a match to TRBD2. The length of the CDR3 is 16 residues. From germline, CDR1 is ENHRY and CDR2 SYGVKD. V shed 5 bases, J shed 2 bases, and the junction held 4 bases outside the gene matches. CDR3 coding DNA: TGTGCCATCAGTTCCCGACTAGCGGGAGGGCAAGAGACCCAGTACTTC. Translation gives CAISSRLAGGQETQYF.

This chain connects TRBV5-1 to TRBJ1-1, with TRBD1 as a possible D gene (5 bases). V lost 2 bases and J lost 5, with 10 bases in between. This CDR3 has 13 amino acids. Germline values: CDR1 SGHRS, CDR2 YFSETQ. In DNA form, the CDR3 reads TGCGCCAGCAGCTTAGTCCAGGGAACTGAAGCTTTCTTT. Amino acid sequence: CASSLVQGTEAFF.

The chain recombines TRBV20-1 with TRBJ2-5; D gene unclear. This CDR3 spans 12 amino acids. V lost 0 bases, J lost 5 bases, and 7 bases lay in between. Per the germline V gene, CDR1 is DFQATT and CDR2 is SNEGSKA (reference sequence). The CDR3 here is CSAREGGETQYF. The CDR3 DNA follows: TGCAGTGCTAGAGAGGGTGGGGAGACCCAGTACTTC.